This TCR beta chain is from a study of blood T cell repertoires in COVID-19. The V gene lost 5 bases and the J gene lost 7 bases, with 14 bases spanning the gap. Germline loops: CDR1 SGHVS, CDR2 FQNEAQ. The CDR3 runs to 13 residues. Using immunoSEQ multiplex PCR, the repertoire was profiled, and TCRdb retains in-frame clones only, with some absent. Among 300,000 to 400,000 clones listed, about 90% were seen once. This chain links TRBV7-8 with TRBJ2-5; the D gene is possibly TRBD1 (7 bases). The source of this sequence is a woman aged 25 to 39 who had recovered from COVID-19. Input material: PBMCs or T cells enriched from blood (not recorded which). CDR3 residues: CASSARDSGTQYF. Here the CDR3 DNA reads TGTGCCAGCAGCGCGCGGGACAGTGGGACCCAGTACTTC.